The present entry profiles one T cell receptor beta chain with its context. Its specificity is unknown. The CDR3 is 13 amino acids. CDR1 and CDR2 from the germline V gene are SNHLY and FYNNEI. Trimming took 7 bases from V and 6 from J, leaving 12 bases between them. This specimen belongs to a study of shared clonotypes between healthy human individuals. Each PCR replicate from the sorted subsets contained roughly 210 ng DNA, which is about 30,000 T cell genomes. Profiled with immunoSEQ multiplex PCR; TCRdb holds only in-frame clones, not every one. The sample holds roughly 640,000 clones, approximately 79% seen once. CD45RA+ naive and CD45RA-negative memory subsets were separated from CD4+ cells. General observations from the study: The four-donor shared clonotypes exceeded non-shared clonotypes in generation probability, with non-shared ones scoring lower.

The TCR sequence derives from a woman under 40 in good health. Sequenced sample: memory CD4+ T cells sorted from blood. Indicated subset: CD45RA-negative fraction. The rearrangement links TRBV2 to TRBJ1-4, with a weak D call TRBD1 (6 bases). The CDR3 sequence is CASNRDKYEKLFF. CDR3 sequence (DNA): TGTGCCAGCAACCGGGACAAATATGAAAAACTGTTTTTT. The variable domain in full, with the rest retrieved from reference TRBV2 and TRBJ1-4, is EPEVTQTPSHQVTQMGQEVILRCVPISNHLYFYWYRQILGQKVEFLVSFYNNEISEKSEIFDDQFSVERPDGSNFTLKIRSTKLEDSAMYFCASNRDKYEKLFFGSGTQLSVL.